This is a list of T cell receptor beta chains from one sample in a study of blood T cells in healthy people across ages. TCRdb re-analysed the 5' RACE reads in MiXCR, keeping a single row per CDR3 protein. The sample comprises approximately 800,000 distinct CDR3 sequences, roughly 24% of which are singletons, and around 3% rests with the top ten. These data also featured in a second study, about T cells of mothers and their children.

Source material: blood. These TCRs come from a boy between 5 and 17 years old in good health. The CDR3 runs from the conserved cysteine through the conserved F or W. A D gene is named only where the DNA matches it firmly. Some rows mark clone size as missing; the rest say once, few, many or name a class of expanded clone.

D,V,size,J,CDR3,DNA
TRBD1,TRBV20-1,once,TRBJ1-4,CSARDNQGDEKLLF,TGCAGTGCTAGAGATAACCAGGGGGATGAAAAACTGCTTTTT
.,TRBV5-1,.,TRBJ2-7,CASSLEGIQGYEQYF,TGCGCCAGTAGCCTAGAGGGGATTCAAGGTTACGAGCAGTACTTC
.,TRBV10-3,few,TRBJ2-5,CAISTDHQETQYF,TGTGCCATCAGTACGGACCATCAAGAGACCCAGTACTTC
.,TRBV25-1,once,TRBJ2-5,CASSEGGRGWETQYF,TGTGCCAGCAGTGAAGGGGGCAGGGGCTGGGAGACCCAGTACTTC
.,TRBV3-1,few,TRBJ2-1,CASSQENNEQFF,TGTGCCAGCAGCCAAGAGAACAATGAGCAGTTCTTC
TRBD1,TRBV3-1,.,TRBJ2-3,CASTLGTATDTQYF,TGTGCCAGCACCCTCGGGACAGCCACAGATACGCAGTATTTT
TRBD1,TRBV27,few,TRBJ2-5,CASSYRGTGKVTQYF,TGTGCCAGCAGCTATCGGGGGACAGGGAAAGTGACCCAGTACTTC
.,TRBV27,few,TRBJ2-7,CASSSLRFEGQGTEQYF,TGTGCCAGCAGTTCTCTACGATTCGAGGGGCAGGGGACCGAGCAGTACTTC
TRBD2,TRBV9,few,TRBJ2-3,CASSVDTSGDTQYF,TGTGCCAGCAGCGTAGATACTAGCGGAGATACGCAGTATTTT
TRBD1,TRBV29-1,.,TRBJ2-5,CSVPDREGF,TGCAGCGTTCCGGACAGGGAAGGATTC
.,TRBV7-9,few,TRBJ2-1,CASSLTMDNEQFF,TGTGCCAGCAGCTTAACGATGGACAATGAGCAGTTCTTC
.,TRBV11-1,few,TRBJ2-7,CASSRYRDGLREQYF,TGTGCCAGCAGCCGTTACAGGGATGGTCTGAGAGAGCAGTACTTC
TRBD1,TRBV27,few,TRBJ2-7,CASSLGDRVSYEQYF,TGTGCCAGCAGTTTAGGGGACAGGGTCTCCTACGAGCAGTACTTC
TRBD1,TRBV6-1,few,TRBJ1-2,CASTPDRGRINYGYTF,TGTGCCAGCACCCCGGACAGGGGGCGAATTAACTATGGCTACACCTTC
TRBD1,TRBV28,few,TRBJ1-5,CASSPPGGDQPQHF,TGTGCCAGCAGTCCCCCAGGGGGGGATCAGCCCCAGCATTTT
.,TRBV5-5,once,TRBJ2-5,CASSLVTVGLQETQYF,TGTGCCAGCAGCTTGGTGACAGTGGGTCTACAAGAGACCCAGTACTTC
TRBD2,TRBV7-3,many,TRBJ2-5,CASSLTRGGQETQYF,TGTGCCAGCAGCTTAACCCGCGGGGGGCAAGAGACCCAGTACTTC
.,TRBV5-1,few,TRBJ2-7,CASSLAAGEYEQYF,TGCGCCAGCAGCTTGGCGGCAGGGGAGTACGAGCAGTACTTC
TRBD1,TRBV20-1,few,TRBJ2-7,CSASPRDSSYEQYF,TGCAGTGCTAGCCCCCGGGACAGCTCCTACGAGCAGTACTTC
.,TRBV6-1,few,TRBJ1-2,CASSEAQNYGYTF,TGTGCCAGCAGTGAAGCGCAGAACTATGGCTACACCTTC
TRBD1,TRBV2,few,TRBJ2-3,CASLGGGQGATQYF,TGTGCCAGCCTGGGGGGGGGACAGGGGGCTACGCAGTATTTT
TRBD1,TRBV15,few,TRBJ2-5,CATSTDRGRASLVKETQYF,TGTGCCACCAGCACGGACAGGGGGCGGGCTTCTCTGGTGAAAGAGACCCAGTACTTC
TRBD1,TRBV14,.,TRBJ2-7,CASSHYPGQGAGEQYF,TGTGCCAGCAGCCATTACCCGGGACAGGGGGCAGGGGAGCAGTACTTC
TRBD1,TRBV11-2,.,TRBJ1-3,CASSPGQGVSGNTIYF,TGTGCCAGCAGCCCGGGACAGGGAGTCTCTGGAAACACCATATATTTT
.,TRBV29-1,few,TRBJ2-3,CSLCGEAQAYTQYF,TGCAGCCTATGCGGGGAGGCGCAAGCATATACGCAGTATTTT
TRBD1,TRBV11-2,.,TRBJ2-2,CASRDRATGELFF,TGTGCCAGCAGAGACAGGGCCACCGGGGAGCTGTTTTTT
.,TRBV5-1,few,TRBJ2-5,CASSEDLRETQYF,TGCGCCAGCAGCGAGGACCTGCGAGAGACCCAGTACTTC
TRBD1,TRBV13,few,TRBJ1-1,CASSLKQGARTEAFF,TGTGCCAGCAGCTTAAAACAGGGGGCGCGGACTGAAGCTTTCTTT
TRBD1,TRBV10-3,few,TRBJ1-2,CAISGTRDSFGYTF,TGTGCCATCAGTGGGACCCGGGACAGCTTCGGCTACACCTTC
.,TRBV9,many,TRBJ2-2,CASSVAKGNTGELFF,TGTGCCAGCAGCGTAGCTAAAGGAAACACCGGGGAGCTGTTTTTT
.,TRBV28,.,TRBJ1-4,CASSDPRATNEKLFF,TGTGCCAGCAGCGACCCTCGCGCAACTAATGAAAAACTGTTTTTT
.,TRBV20-1,.,TRBJ2-1,CSARLGGYNEQFF,TGCAGTGCGAGACTCGGAGGCTACAATGAGCAGTTCTTC
.,TRBV2,.,TRBJ2-1,CASKEGSSYNEQFF,TGTGCCAGCAAAGAGGGAAGCTCCTACAATGAGCAGTTCTTC
TRBD2,TRBV12-3/TRBV12-4,.,TRBJ2-3,CASTGGRTDTQYF,TGTGCCAGCACGGGGGGGCGCACAGATACGCAGTATTTT